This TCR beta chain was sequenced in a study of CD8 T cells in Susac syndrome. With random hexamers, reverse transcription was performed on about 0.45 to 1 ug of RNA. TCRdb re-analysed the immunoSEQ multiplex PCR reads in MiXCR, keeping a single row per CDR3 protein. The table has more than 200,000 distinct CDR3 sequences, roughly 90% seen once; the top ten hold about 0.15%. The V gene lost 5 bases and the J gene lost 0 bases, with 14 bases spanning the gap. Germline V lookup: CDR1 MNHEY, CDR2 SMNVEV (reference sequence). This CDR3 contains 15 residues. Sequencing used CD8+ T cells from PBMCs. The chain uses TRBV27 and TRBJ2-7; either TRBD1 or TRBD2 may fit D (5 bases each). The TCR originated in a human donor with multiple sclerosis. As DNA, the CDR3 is TGTGCCAGCAGTCCGGGACGGATGCCCTCCTACGAGCAGTACTTC. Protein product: CASSPGRMPSYEQYF.